The 15 T cell receptor beta chains below come from one sample, sequenced in a study of blood T cell repertoires in COVID-19. Produced via immunoSEQ multiplex PCR; TCRdb's table is partial and in-frame only. Among 95,000 to 120,000 clones, about two thirds were seen once, and the ten largest hold 1.5% to 2%. Sequencing was performed on peripheral blood. These receptors were taken from a woman aged 40 to 55 with acute or convalescent COVID-19.

The rearrangement links TRBV6-2 or TRBV6-3 to TRBJ2-7; 9 nucleotides line up with TRBD1. V was clipped by 5 bases and J by 8 bases; unmatched bases: 13. Per the germline V gene, CDR1 is MNHEY and CDR2 is SVGEGT. This CDR3 region has 15 residues. CDR3: CASSQQLGGQGKQYF. Here the CDR3 DNA reads TGTGCCAGCAGTCAACAGTTAGGGGGACAGGGTAAGCAGTACTTC.

The gene calls are TRBV4-2 and TRBJ2-7, with 9 bases that match TRBD2. Germline assignment: CDR1 LGHNA and CDR2 YNFKEQ. This CDR3 spans 15 amino acids. With V trimmed by 4 bases and J by 5 bases, 9 bases remained unmatched. The CDR3 sequence: CASSPPGIAGDEQYF. The CDR3 DNA follows: TGTGCCAGCAGCCCCCCGGGCATAGCGGGGGACGAGCAGTACTTC.

V is TRBV13 and J is TRBJ2-3; the match to TRBD1 covers 9 bases. The CDR3 runs to 13 residues. In germline, CDR1 is PRHDT, CDR2 FYEKMQ (reference sequence). V shed 8 bases and J 4 bases; nucleotides not matched to a gene: 4. The CDR3 protein is CASLGQGADTQYF. DNA of the CDR3: TGTGCCAGCTTGGGACAGGGAGCAGATACGCAGTATTTT.

This clone is deemed medium-sized (0.01 to 0.1%). The rearrangement joins TRBV19 to TRBJ1-5; 9 positions agree with TRBD1. This CDR3 has 14 residues. The germline V gene has CDR1 LNHDA and CDR2 SQIVND (reference sequence). The V and J ends lost 5 bases and 9 bases, in that order; junction bases with no gene match: 8. The CDR3, as DNA: TGTGCCAGTAGTGGGGGGACAGGGTCGGTGCCCCAGCATTTT. Its translation: CASSGGTGSVPQHF. Filled out from reference TRBV19 and TRBJ1-5, the complete variable domain reads DGGITQSPKYLFRKEGQNVTLSCEQNLNHDAMYWYRQDPGQGLRLIYYSQIVNDFQKGDIAEGYSVSREKKESFPLTVTSAQKNPTAFYLCASSGGTGSVPQHFGDGTRLSIL.

The rearrangement uses TRBV12-2 and TRBJ2-1; TRBD1 was called by the table and not checked on the DNA. TRBV12-2 corresponds to a pseudogene. The CDR3 has 19 amino acids. CDR3 nucleotide sequence: TGTGCAAGTCGCTTAGTGCCCGAAGGGGGACCAAGTTTCTACAATGAGCAGTTCTTC. Protein: CASRLVPEGGPSFYNEQFF.

The chain joins TRBV29-1 to TRBJ1-1; D possibly corresponds to TRBD1 (5 bases). Germline CDR1 and CDR2: SQVTM and ANQGSEA. V shed 7 bases and J shed 3 bases, with 12 bases lying between them. The CDR3 has 12 residues. CDR3 amino acids: CSANGGDTEAFF. The DNA of the CDR3 is TGCAGCGCAAACGGGGGGGACACTGAAGCTTTCTTT.

V gene TRBV7-9 combines with J gene TRBJ1-2; TRBD1 matches at 7 bases. The CDR3 spans 15 residues. Trimming took 2 bases from V and 6 from J; bases not matched to a gene: 9. Germline CDR1 is SEHNR and CDR2 is FQNEAQ (reference sequence). The CDR3 DNA reads TGTGCCAGCAGCTTATATAAACAGGGGAAAGATGGCTACACCTTC. The encoded protein is CASSLYKQGKDGYTF.

The genes are TRBV7-7 and TRBJ2-5; 7 bases line up with TRBD1. The CDR3 is 14 residues long. V shed 5 bases and J 5 bases; nucleotides not matched to a gene: 8. The germline V gene has CDR1 SSHAT and CDR2 FNYEAQ (reference sequence). The DNA of the CDR3 is TGTGCCAGCAGCACCCGACAGGGTCTGGAGACCCAGTACTTC. This codes for CASSTRQGLETQYF. Full variable domain (missing parts from reference TRBV7-7 and TRBJ2-5): GAGVSQSPRYKVTKRGQDVTLRCDPISSHATLYWYQQALGQGPEFLTYFNYEAQPDKSGLPSDRFSAERPEGSISTLTIQRTEQRDSAMYRCASSTRQGLETQYFGPGTRLLVL.

This clone is a singleton in its sample. The chain is built from TRBV12-5 and TRBJ2-5; D remains ambiguous. V lost 3 bases and J lost 1, with 6 bases in between. The CDR3 contains 13 residues. The V gene's germline CDR1 is LGHNT and CDR2 FRNRAP. In DNA, the CDR3 is TGTGCTAGTGGTTTTGCGATCCAAGAGACCCAGTACTTC. This gives the protein CASGFAIQETQYF.

This clone has just one count. The chain is built from TRBV7-9 and TRBJ2-1, with TRBD1 identical over 7 bases. V trimming: 5 bases; J trimming: 8 bases; junction bases outside the gene matches: 18. This CDR3 region has 17 residues. Germline CDR1 reads SEHNR; CDR2 reads FQNEAQ (reference sequence). CDR3 protein: CASSPGGQQFDLDEQFF. DNA for the CDR3: TGTGCCAGCAGCCCTGGGGGACAGCAATTCGATCTAGATGAGCAGTTCTTC.

This clone was seen just once. The chain has TRBV3-1 (or the pseudogene TRBV3-2) and TRBJ1-1, with a possible D match to TRBD1 (5 bases). Trimming took off 3 bases at V and 4 bases at J, with 18 bases between the two ends. CDR1 and CDR2 from the germline V gene are LGHDT and YNNKEL (reference sequence). This CDR3 is 16 amino acids long. The CDR3 loop is CASSHSSGGFSTEAFF. The CDR3 DNA follows: TGTGCCAGCAGCCATTCTTCGGGGGGGTTTAGCACTGAAGCTTTCTTT.

CDR3 nucleotide sequence: TGTGCCGGATCCGGGACAGGGGCGCTGTACGGGGCCAACGTCCTGACTTTC. Translated: CAGSGTGALYGANVLTF. The V call is TRBV30, the J call TRBJ2-6, with 10 bases matching TRBD1. V lost 8 bases and J lost 4; bases outside the gene matches: 14. In germline, CDR1 is GTSNPN, CDR2 SVGIG (reference sequence). This CDR3 contains 17 residues.

The chain employs TRBV27 and TRBJ1-2; TRBD1 matches 7 bases. The CDR3 totals 15 residues. J gave up 7 bases and V 2 bases, and 10 bases lay outside the gene matches. Germline V gives CDR1 MNHEY, CDR2 SMNVEV (reference sequence). This chain's CDR3 is CASSLGGQTFGGYTF. The CDR3 nucleotides are TGTGCCAGCAGTTTAGGGGGACAGACCTTCGGTGGCTACACCTTC.

CDR3 region: CAISEEGGDHNSPLHF. The CDR3 nucleotides are TGTGCCATCAGTGAGGAAGGAGGGGACCATAATTCACCCCTCCACTTT. This sequence joins TRBV10-3 and TRBJ1-6; possible D gene TRBD1, 5 bases. Looked up from germline, CDR1 is ENHRY and CDR2 is SYGVKD. This CDR3 contains 16 residues. V dropped 2 bases and J dropped 5 bases, with 13 bases sitting between them.

This sequence joins TRBV19 and TRBJ1-1, with D tentatively TRBD1 (5 bases). This CDR3 contains 12 residues. V shed 4 bases and J shed 3 bases, with 6 bases lying between them. The germline CDR1 and CDR2 sequences are LNHDA and SQIVND (reference sequence). CDR3 sequence: CASSKGYTEAFF. The CDR3 region has the DNA TGTGCCAGTAGTAAGGGGTACACTGAAGCTTTCTTT.